These 10 T cell receptor beta chains were sequenced from one sample in a study of T cell responses to AZD1222 COVID-19 vaccine. The assay was immunoSEQ multiplex PCR, and TCRdb's table has in-frame clones only and misses some. The repertoire includes 150,000 to 200,000 clones, 75% to 95% of them detected once, and about 4.5% sits in the top ten. This material consisted of peripheral blood, taken on day 0 of AZD1222 vaccination. All receptors derive from an adult in good health.

This CDR3 reads CATAGTGLSAQYF. In nucleotides, the CDR3 is TGTGCCACAGCGGGGACAGGTTTGTCGGCCCAGTACTTC. The rearrangement uses TRBV24-1 and TRBJ2-5; D possibly corresponds to TRBD1 (8 bases). The CDR3 runs to 13 residues. Trimming took 10 bases from V and 9 from J, leaving 20 bases between them. Germline V CDR1 and CDR2: KGHDR, SFDVKD.

The rearrangement links TRBV5-6 to TRBJ1-5, with a tentative D call TRBD1 (5 bases). CDR1 is SGHDT and CDR2 is YYEEEE in the germline V gene. The length of the CDR3 is 13 residues. The V and J ends lost 4 bases and 8 bases respectively, with 13 bases between them. The CDR3 DNA is TGTGCCAGCAGCGCATTGGGGGAAGAGCCCCAGCATTTT. This translates into CASSALGEEPQHF.

CDR3 region: CASSKAQSNPQRVYTEAFF. In DNA, the CDR3 is TGTGCCAGCAGCAAAGCCCAATCCAACCCCCAGAGGGTTTACACTGAAGCTTTCTTT. The J gene is TRBJ1-1, the V gene TRBV21-1. TRBV21-1 is recorded as a pseudogene. The CDR3 length is 19 residues.

The chain employs TRBV5-1 and TRBJ1-6; D remains ambiguous. V was trimmed by 4 bases and J by 9 bases, leaving 14 bases between them. CDR1 and CDR2 from the germline V gene are SGHRS and YFSETQ. This CDR3 comprises 14 residues. CDR3 DNA sequence: TGCGCCAGCAGCCCGGACCCCATTATTTCACCCCTCCACTTT. Its protein product is CASSPDPIISPLHF.

This chain joins TRBV14 and TRBJ2-7; tentatively, D is TRBD2 (5 bases). CDR3 length: 15 residues. The V and J ends lost 3 bases and 4 bases respectively, with 16 bases between them. CDR1 is SGHDN, CDR2 FVKESK, per germline. CDR3 region: CASSQAPTSRYEQYF. CDR3 DNA: TGTGCCAGCAGCCAGGCCCCCACTAGTCGGTACGAGCAGTACTTC.

The chain employs TRBV28 and TRBJ2-7; 8 bases are a match to TRBD2. Germline CDR1 and CDR2: MDHEN and SYDVKM. The CDR3 spans 15 residues. V lost 1 base and J lost 5; bases outside the gene matches: 7. The CDR3 DNA follows: TGTGCCAGCAGTTTATCGAGCGGGAGATTAGACGAGCAGTACTTC. This encodes CASSLSSGRLDEQYF. The entire variable domain, with the rest obtained from reference TRBV28 and TRBJ2-7, is as follows: DVKVTQSSRYLVKRTGEKVFLECVQDMDHENMFWYRQDPGLGLRLIYFSYDVKMKEKGDIPEGYSVSREKKERFSLILESASTNQTSMYLCASSLSSGRLDEQYFGPGTRLTVT.

V usage is TRBV6-5 and J usage is TRBJ1-4; no clear D gene. Germline loops: CDR1 MNHEY, CDR2 SVGAGI. Trimming took 8 bases from V and 8 from J, leaving 18 bases between them. The CDR3 spans 14 residues. The chain's CDR3 is CASSGHGKGEKLFF. The CDR3 DNA follows: TGTGCCAGCTCGGGCCATGGTAAGGGAGAAAAACTGTTTTTT.

This clone was found once. The chain uses TRBV3-1 (or the pseudogene TRBV3-2) and TRBJ1-5, with 8 bases aligning to TRBD1. CDR1 is LGHDT, CDR2 YNNKEL, per germline (reference sequence). The CDR3 covers 15 residues. J was trimmed by 0 bases and V by 6 bases; bases with no gene match: 4. CDR3 protein: CASSRTGHSNQPQHF. CDR3 DNA: TGTGCCAGCAGTCGGACAGGGCATAGCAATCAGCCCCAGCATTTT.

CDR3 nucleotide sequence: TGTGCCAGCAGCGTAGGAGGCGGGACAGGGGGCTACGAGCAGTACTTC. This encodes CASSVGGGTGGYEQYF. The chain links TRBV9 to TRBJ2-7; 11 positions agree with TRBD1. Trimming removed 0 bases from V and 3 bases from J; junction bases left unmatched: 5. The CDR3 spans 16 residues. The germline V gene encodes CDR1 SGDLS and CDR2 YYNGEE.

The chain recombines TRBV5-1 with TRBJ1-4; maybe TRBD1 (5 bases). Germline V lookup: CDR1 SGHRS, CDR2 YFSETQ. V lost 1 base, J lost 6 bases, and 13 bases lay in between. The CDR3 length is 15 residues. CDR3 sequence: CASSLRSGHYEKLFF. The CDR3 DNA reads TGCGCCAGCAGCTTGCGTTCCGGACATTATGAAAAACTGTTTTTT. Drawing the rest from reference TRBV5-1 and TRBJ1-4, the complete variable domain is KAGVTQTPRYLIKTRGQQVTLSCSPISGHRSVSWYQQTPGQGLQFLFEYFSETQRNKGNFPGRFSGRQFSNSRSEMNVSTLELGDSALYLCASSLRSGHYEKLFFGSGTQLSVL.